These 25 T cell receptor beta chains share one sample of origin, sequenced in a study of blood T cells in healthy people across ages. Then a second PCR, running about 6 to 12 cycles, was carried out with a sample-barcoded 5' primer and a J-beta primer mix. TCRdb independently ran MiXCR on the 5' RACE reads; one entry per CDR3 protein. The sample consists of around 1,500,000 distinct CDR3 sequences, 28% of them appearing once. The sample taken for sequencing was blood. The receptors were sampled from a woman aged 25-40 years in good health.

The J gene is TRBJ2-1, the V gene TRBV24-1, with a weak D call TRBD2 (5 bases). V was clipped by 6 bases and J by 0 bases, with 17 bases between them. Germline CDR1 KGHDR, CDR2 SFDVKD. This CDR3 comprises 17 residues. The CDR3 region is CATSSSAGRSSYNEQFF. CDR3 DNA sequence: TGTGCCACCAGTTCATCGGCGGGTCGGAGCTCCTACAATGAGCAGTTCTTC.

The rearrangement joins TRBV7-3 to TRBJ2-1; D uncertain. CDR1 and CDR2 from the germline V gene are SGHTA and FQGTGA. The CDR3 has 15 residues. Deletions cut 1 base from V and 3 bases from J, with 10 bases between. CDR3 region: CASSLKSSLYNEQFF. The CDR3 bases are TGTGCCAGCAGCTTAAAAAGCTCCCTCTACAATGAGCAGTTCTTC.

A note on this clonotype: A much larger clone lies a single base off, so this may be a read error. The chain uses TRBV20-1 and TRBJ2-1; TRBD2 is a possible D gene (6 bases). The V gene's germline CDR1 is DFQATT and CDR2 SNEGSKA (reference sequence). The CDR3 runs to 15 residues. DNA of the CDR3: TGCAGTGCTAGGGCGGGAACCCTCTCCTACAATGAGCAGGTCTTC. Amino acids: CSARAGTLSYNEQVF.

The V gene is TRBV4-2, the J gene TRBJ2-7; TRBD2 aligns across 11 bases. This CDR3 spans 16 amino acids. Germline-derived CDR1 and CDR2 are LGHNA and YNFKEQ. With 3 bases clipped from V and 1 base from J, the junction kept 5 bases outside the gene matches. In DNA, the CDR3 is TGTGCCAGCAGCCAGGATTGGACTAGCGGGTCCTACGAGCAGTACTTC. Translated: CASSQDWTSGSYEQYF.

This clonotype was seen more than once but under ten times. V is TRBV3-1 and J is TRBJ1-6, with 7 bases identical to TRBD1. This CDR3 has 16 amino acids. After removal of 1 base from V and 3 bases from J, the junction contained 3 bases not matched to a gene. Germline CDR1 and CDR2: LGHDT and YNNKEL (reference sequence). CDR3: CASSQATGNYNSPLHF. In DNA form, the CDR3 reads TGTGCCAGCAGCCAAGCGACAGGGAACTATAATTCACCCCTCCACTTT.

Remarks on this clonotype: A much larger clone differs by one base, so this may be a read error. CDR3 coding DNA: TGTGCCAGCAGTTCCATTCTAGAGGGGGGGTCCAATGAGCAGTTCTTC. It translates to CASSSILEGGSNEQFF. The genes are TRBV6-6 and TRBJ2-1; tentative D call: TRBD2 (7 bases). V was cut by 4 bases and J by 6 bases, with 19 bases left in between. This CDR3 is built from 16 residues. Germline CDR1 reads MNHNY; CDR2 reads SVGAGI (reference sequence).

This clonotype was seen only a few times. The chain carries TRBV4-1 and TRBJ1-6; TRBD1 agrees at 7 bases. The trim removed 1 base at V and 5 bases at J, leaving 5 bases unmatched. In germline, CDR1 is MGHRA, CDR2 YSYEKL. The CDR3 loop spans 16 amino acids. The DNA for the CDR3 is TGCGCCAGCAGCCAAGCCTACAGGGGAGATAATTCACCCCTCCACTTT. As protein: CASSQAYRGDNSPLHF.

This clonotype was recorded many times. The CDR3 region has the DNA TGTGCCAGCAGTGAAGAGATTCACAATGAGCAGTTCTTC. Translated, it gives CASSEEIHNEQFF. J is TRBJ2-1 and V is TRBV6-1; D gene unclear. Trimming cost V 1 base and J 5 bases, with 6 bases left between them. Germline V gives CDR1 MNHNS, CDR2 SASEGT. This CDR3 spans 13 amino acids.

The chain has TRBV7-9 and TRBJ2-5, with unresolved D. Germline V gene data show CDR1 as SEHNR and CDR2 as FQNEAQ (reference sequence). Between the trimmed V and J ends, which lost 1 base and 0 bases, there was a span of 12 bases. The CDR3 spans 16 residues. The CDR3 is CASSLGLIVYQETQYF. CDR3 bases: TGTGCCAGCAGCTTAGGGCTGATAGTTTACCAAGAGACCCAGTACTTC.

Details on this clonotype: The final CDR3 position lacks the conserved phenylalanine or tryptophan, pointing to a likely read error. The chain carries TRBV20-1 and TRBJ1-2; D is unclear. The germline V and J ends were trimmed by 2 bases and 6 bases, with 7 bases remaining between them. In germline, CDR1 is DFQATT, CDR2 SNEGSKA (reference sequence). The CDR3 covers 11 residues. For the CDR3, the DNA is TGCAGTGCTAGAAGGCAGGATGGCTACACCACC. Translating it yields CSARRQDGYTT.

This clonotype was picked up many times. The V and J genes are TRBV6-6 and TRBJ2-3; D is perhaps TRBD1 or TRBD2 (6 bases each). V was cut by 2 bases and J by 4 bases, with 19 bases left in between. Germline-derived CDR1 and CDR2 are MNHNY and SVGAGI (reference sequence). This CDR3 spans 17 amino acids. CDR3 sequence (DNA): TGTGCCAGCAGTTACAACCCCCCCGGGGGCTCGGCAGATACGCAGTATTTT. This sequence encodes CASSYNPPGGSADTQYF.

This clonotype was found a few times. V is TRBV5-1 and J is TRBJ1-1; tentatively, D is TRBD1 (5 bases). This CDR3 contains 15 residues. V lost 3 bases and J 0 bases, leaving 12 bases between the germline ends. Looked up from germline, CDR1 is SGHRS and CDR2 is YFSETQ. Written as DNA, the CDR3 is TGCGCCAGCAGCTCCGATGGACAAATGAACACTGAAGCTTTCTTT. It yields the protein CASSSDGQMNTEAFF.

This clonotype appeared many times. This chain uses TRBV3-1 with TRBJ2-1, with a weak D call TRBD1 (5 bases). Germline CDR1 LGHDT, CDR2 YNNKEL (reference sequence). V was clipped by 1 base and J by 8 bases, with 12 bases between them. The CDR3 is made up of 14 amino acids. The CDR3 DNA reads TGTGCCAGCAGCCAAGGGTTAGGGGTCGATGAGCAGTTCTTC. It is translated as CASSQGLGVDEQFF.

The V and J genes are TRBV2 and TRBJ2-5, with no clear D. The V and J ends lost 4 bases and 2 bases respectively, with 8 bases between them. The V gene's germline CDR1 is SNHLY and CDR2 FYNNEI. The CDR3 has 13 residues. This CDR3 reads CASSVYQQETQYF. The DNA for the CDR3 is TGTGCCAGCAGTGTTTACCAGCAAGAGACCCAGTACTTC.

As to this clonotype: This may be a read error: a much more frequent sequence differs by one nucleotide. The chain employs TRBV4-1 and TRBJ1-2; possible D gene TRBD1, 5 bases. Germline CDR1 and CDR2: MGHRA and YSYEKL. V was clipped by 3 bases and J by 4 bases, with 12 bases between them. CDR3 length: 14 amino acids. The CDR3 DNA follows: TGCGCCAGCAGCCAGAGGACAAGGGGCTATGGCTACACCTTC. It translates to CASSQRTRGYGYTF.

This chain joins TRBV20-1 and TRBJ2-3; perhaps TRBD2 as D (7 bases). V dropped 6 bases and J dropped 8 bases, with 18 bases sitting between them. The CDR3 spans 13 residues. Germline values: CDR1 DFQATT, CDR2 SNEGSKA (reference sequence). CDR3 loop: CSASRGRGLTQYF. The CDR3 DNA follows: TGCAGTGCCTCGCGGGGGCGGGGCCTTACGCAGTATTTT.

Note on this clonotype: At one end, the junction sequence differs from germline, possibly due to a read error. The chain links TRBV28 to TRBJ2-4, with D maybe TRBD1 (6 bases). CDR3 length: 13 residues. Germline V gene sequence: CDR1 MDHEN, CDR2 SYDVKM. CDR3 sequence reads: CVSSSPGENIQYF. CDR3 DNA: TGTGTCAGCAGTTCTCCAGGGGAGAACATTCAGTACTTC.

V gene TRBV5-1 combines with J gene TRBJ1-3; D unresolved. Germline V gives CDR1 SGHRS, CDR2 YFSETQ. CDR3 length: 15 amino acids. V was trimmed by 0 bases and J by 3 bases, leaving 10 bases between them. The CDR3, as DNA: TGCGCCAGCAGCTTGGCCCAGAATTATGGAAACACCATATATTTT. As protein: CASSLAQNYGNTIYF.

The chain uses TRBV5-5 and TRBJ2-5; 10 bases map to TRBD1. After removal of 2 bases from V and 3 bases from J, the junction contained 4 bases not matched to a gene. Germline lookup yields CDR1 SGHKS and CDR2 YYEKEE (reference sequence). The CDR3 has 15 residues. The CDR3 spells CASSLDRGREETQYF. CDR3 in DNA: TGTGCCAGCAGCTTAGACAGGGGGCGCGAAGAGACCCAGTACTTC.

This chain uses TRBV5-6 with TRBJ2-3, with TRBD2 matching 7 bases. The germline gives CDR1 SGHDT, CDR2 YYEEEE. V lost 1 base and J lost 8; bases outside the gene matches: 10. There are 15 residues in the CDR3. CDR3 coding DNA: TGTGCCAGCAGCTTGTGGGCGCGGGGGAGTGGTACGCAGTATTTT. This encodes CASSLWARGSGTQYF.

The chain uses TRBV7-2 and TRBJ2-1; TRBD2 is a possible D gene (5 bases). The germline V gene has CDR1 SGHTA and CDR2 FQGNSA. With 4 bases removed from V and 0 bases from J, the gap between germline ends came to 10 bases. The CDR3 totals 15 residues. This CDR3 reads CASSSDAGSYNEQFF. For the CDR3, the DNA is TGTGCCAGCAGCTCGGACGCGGGCTCCTACAATGAGCAGTTCTTC.

This clonotype came up many times. The chain couples TRBV20-1 to TRBJ2-1; D call uncertain. There are 11 residues in the CDR3. V was cut by 3 bases and J by 5 bases, with 5 bases left in between. The germline V gene has CDR1 DFQATT and CDR2 SNEGSKA (reference sequence). The CDR3 coding sequence is TGCAGTGCTAGGAGTGACAATGAGCAGTTCTTC. This sequence encodes CSARSDNEQFF.

A few counts support this clonotype. This sequence joins TRBV27 and TRBJ2-3, with D possibly TRBD2 on 5 matching bases. V was clipped by 8 bases and J by 5 bases, with 17 bases between them. Germline-derived CDR1 and CDR2 are MNHEY and SMNVEV (reference sequence). The CDR3 contains 14 residues. The CDR3 DNA sequence: TGTGCCAGCGCCCCCGCCGGGGTTTTAGATACGCAGTATTTT. Translated: CASAPAGVLDTQYF.

V usage is TRBV5-1 and J usage is TRBJ2-5; TRBD2 aligns across 8 bases. The J call may be faulty, since TRBJ2-7 better matches the DNA end. Germline-derived CDR1 and CDR2 are SGHRS and YFSETQ. This CDR3 contains 14 residues. DNA for the CDR3: TGCGCCAGCAGCCCGGGGGGGGGACCGGGCGAGCAGTACTTC. Protein sequence: CASSPGGGPGEQYF.

This clonotype was counted ten times or more. J is TRBJ2-5 and V is TRBV20-1, with D tentatively TRBD2 (5 bases). CDR1 is DFQATT, CDR2 SNEGSKA, per germline (reference sequence). V was clipped by 6 bases and J by 1 base, with 15 bases between them. This CDR3 comprises 14 residues. The CDR3 DNA sequence: TGCAGTGCCTTCGGTGGGAGCGGCCAAGAGACCCAGTACTTC. Translated: CSAFGGSGQETQYF.